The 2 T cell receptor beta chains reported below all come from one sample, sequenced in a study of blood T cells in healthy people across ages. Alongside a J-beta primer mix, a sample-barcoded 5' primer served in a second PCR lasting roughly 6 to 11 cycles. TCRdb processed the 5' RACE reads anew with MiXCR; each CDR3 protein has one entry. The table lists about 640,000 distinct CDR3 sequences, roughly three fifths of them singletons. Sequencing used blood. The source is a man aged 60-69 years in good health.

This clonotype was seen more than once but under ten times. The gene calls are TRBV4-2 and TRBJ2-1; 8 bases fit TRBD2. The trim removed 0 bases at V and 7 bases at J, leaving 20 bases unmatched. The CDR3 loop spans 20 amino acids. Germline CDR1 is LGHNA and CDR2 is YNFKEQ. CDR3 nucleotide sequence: TGTGCCAGCAGCCAAGATCGGGGCCGGTTGGGCGGGGGGCCCGTGAATGAGCAGTTCTTC. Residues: CASSQDRGRLGGGPVNEQFF.

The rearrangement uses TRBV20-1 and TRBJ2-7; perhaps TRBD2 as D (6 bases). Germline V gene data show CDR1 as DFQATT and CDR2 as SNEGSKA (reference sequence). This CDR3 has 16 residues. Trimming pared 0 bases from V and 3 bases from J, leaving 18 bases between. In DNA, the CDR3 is TGCAGTGCTAGAGATCCTTATGGCGGGGCGGGCTACGAGCAGTACTTC. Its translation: CSARDPYGGAGYEQYF.